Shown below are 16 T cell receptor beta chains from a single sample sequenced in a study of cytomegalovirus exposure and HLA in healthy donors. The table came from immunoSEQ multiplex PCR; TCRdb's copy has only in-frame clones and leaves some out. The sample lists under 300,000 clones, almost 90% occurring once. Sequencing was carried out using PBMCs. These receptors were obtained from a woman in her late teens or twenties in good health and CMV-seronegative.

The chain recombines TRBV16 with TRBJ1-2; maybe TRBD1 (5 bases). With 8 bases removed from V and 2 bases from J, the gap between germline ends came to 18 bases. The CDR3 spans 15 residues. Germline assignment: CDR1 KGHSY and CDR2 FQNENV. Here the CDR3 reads CASRPGAGLNYGYTF. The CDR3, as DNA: TGTGCCAGCCGGCCTGGGGCAGGCTTAAACTATGGCTACACCTTC. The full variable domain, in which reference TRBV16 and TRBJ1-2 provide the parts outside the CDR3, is GEEVAQTPKHLVRGEGQKAKLYCAPIKGHSYVFWYQQVLKNEFKFLISFQNENVFDETGMPKERFSAKCLPNSPCSLEIQATKLEDSAVYFCASRPGAGLNYGYTFGSGTRLTVV.

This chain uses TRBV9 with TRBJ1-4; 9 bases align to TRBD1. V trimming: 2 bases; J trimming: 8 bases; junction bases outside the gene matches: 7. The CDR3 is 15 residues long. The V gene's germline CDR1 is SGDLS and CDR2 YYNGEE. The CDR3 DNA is TGTGCCAGCAGCGTGGGGACAGGGTCTAGGGAAAAACTGTTTTTT. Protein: CASSVGTGSREKLFF.

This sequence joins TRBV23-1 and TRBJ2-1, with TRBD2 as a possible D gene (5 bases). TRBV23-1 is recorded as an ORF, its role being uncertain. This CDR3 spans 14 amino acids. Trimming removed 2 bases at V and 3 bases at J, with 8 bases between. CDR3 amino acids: CASSQTDFYNEQFF. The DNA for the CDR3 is TGCGCCAGCAGTCAAACGGACTTCTACAATGAGCAGTTCTTC.

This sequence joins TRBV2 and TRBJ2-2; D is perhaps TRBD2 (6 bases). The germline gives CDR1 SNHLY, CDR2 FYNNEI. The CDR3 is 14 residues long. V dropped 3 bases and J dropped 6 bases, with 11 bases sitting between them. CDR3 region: CASSDSWGAGELFF. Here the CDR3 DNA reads TGTGCCAGCAGTGATTCTTGGGGGGCCGGGGAGCTGTTTTTT.

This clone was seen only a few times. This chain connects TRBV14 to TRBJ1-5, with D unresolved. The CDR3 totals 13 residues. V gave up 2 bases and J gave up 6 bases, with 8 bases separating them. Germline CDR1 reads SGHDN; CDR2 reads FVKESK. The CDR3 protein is CASSQPVFQPQHF. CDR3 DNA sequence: TGTGCCAGCAGCCAACCAGTCTTTCAGCCCCAGCATTTT.

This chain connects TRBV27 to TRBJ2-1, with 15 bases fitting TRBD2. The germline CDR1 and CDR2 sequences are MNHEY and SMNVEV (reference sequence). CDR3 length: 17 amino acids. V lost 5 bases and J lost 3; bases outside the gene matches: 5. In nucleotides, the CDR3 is TGTGCCAGCAGTCGCGGGACTAGCGGGGGGAACTACAATGAGCAGTTCTTC. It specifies CASSRGTSGGNYNEQFF.

CDR3 nucleotides: TGTGCCAGTAGTCTCATTACAGGTAGCCAAGAGACCCAGTACTTC. As protein: CASSLITGSQETQYF. The rearrangement uses TRBV19 and TRBJ2-5; the D gene is possibly TRBD1 (5 bases). The CDR3 is 15 residues long. CDR1 LNHDA and CDR2 SQIVND come from the germline V gene (reference sequence). Trimming took off 5 bases at V and 1 base at J, with 14 bases between the two ends.

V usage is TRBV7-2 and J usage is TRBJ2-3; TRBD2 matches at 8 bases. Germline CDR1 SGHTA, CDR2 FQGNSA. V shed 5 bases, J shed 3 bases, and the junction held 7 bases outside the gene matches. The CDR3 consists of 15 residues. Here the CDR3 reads CASSVAGGGTDTQYF. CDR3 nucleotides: TGTGCCAGCAGCGTCGCCGGGGGGGGGACAGATACGCAGTATTTT. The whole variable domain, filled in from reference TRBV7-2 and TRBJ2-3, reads GAGVSQSPSNKVTEKGKDVELRCDPISGHTALYWYRQSLGQGLEFLIYFQGNSAPDKSGLPSDRFSAERTGGSVSTLTIQRTQQEDSAVYLCASSVAGGGTDTQYFGPGTRLTVL.

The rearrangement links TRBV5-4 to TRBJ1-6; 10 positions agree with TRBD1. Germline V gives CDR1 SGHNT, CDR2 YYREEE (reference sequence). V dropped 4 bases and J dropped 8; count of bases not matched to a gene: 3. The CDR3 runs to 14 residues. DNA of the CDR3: TGTGCCAGCAGCGTTGACAGGGGGCATTCACCCCTCCACTTT. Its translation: CASSVDRGHSPLHF.

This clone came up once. The CDR3: CASSRDRGRYGYTF. The CDR3 nucleotides are TGTGCCAGCTCCCGGGACAGGGGGCGGTATGGCTACACCTTC. The genes are TRBV2 and TRBJ1-2; 12 positions match TRBD1. CDR1 is SNHLY, CDR2 FYNNEI, per germline. CDR3 length: 14 amino acids. The trim removed 8 bases at V and 5 bases at J, leaving 6 bases unmatched.

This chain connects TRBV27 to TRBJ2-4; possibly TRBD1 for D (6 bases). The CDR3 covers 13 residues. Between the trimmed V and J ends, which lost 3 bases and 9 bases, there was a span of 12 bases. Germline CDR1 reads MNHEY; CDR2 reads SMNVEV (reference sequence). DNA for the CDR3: TGTGCCAGCAGTTTGAGGGGGTTGGGCATTCAGTACTTC. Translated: CASSLRGLGIQYF.

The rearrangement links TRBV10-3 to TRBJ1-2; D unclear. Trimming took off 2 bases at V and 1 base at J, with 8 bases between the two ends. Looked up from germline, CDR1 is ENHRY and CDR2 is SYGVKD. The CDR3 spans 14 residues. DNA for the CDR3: TGTGCCATCAGTGAGACCACTATTAACTATGGCTACACCTTC. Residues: CAISETTINYGYTF.

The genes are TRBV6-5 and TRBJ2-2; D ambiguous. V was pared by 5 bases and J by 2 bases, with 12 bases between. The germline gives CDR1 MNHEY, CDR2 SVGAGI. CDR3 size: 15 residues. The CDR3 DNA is TGTGCCAGCAGTCCGAACATCCCTAACACCGGGGAGCTGTTTTTT. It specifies CASSPNIPNTGELFF.

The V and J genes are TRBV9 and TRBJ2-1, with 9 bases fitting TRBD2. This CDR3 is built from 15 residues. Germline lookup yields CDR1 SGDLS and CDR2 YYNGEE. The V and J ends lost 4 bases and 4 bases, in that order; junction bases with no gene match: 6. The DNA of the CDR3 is TGTGCCAGCAGCTACCCTAGCGGGGTGTACAATGAGCAGTTCTTC. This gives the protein CASSYPSGVYNEQFF.

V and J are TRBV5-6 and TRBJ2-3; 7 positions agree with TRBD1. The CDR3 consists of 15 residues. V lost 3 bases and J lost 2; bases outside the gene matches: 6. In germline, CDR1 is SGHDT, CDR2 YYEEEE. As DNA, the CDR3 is TGTGCCAGCAGCTCCGGACAGGTAATCACAGATACGCAGTATTTT. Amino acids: CASSSGQVITDTQYF.

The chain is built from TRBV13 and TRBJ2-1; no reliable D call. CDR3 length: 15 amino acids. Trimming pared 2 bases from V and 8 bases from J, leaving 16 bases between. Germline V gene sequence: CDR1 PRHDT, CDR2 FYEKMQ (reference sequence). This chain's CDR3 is CASSLLGSRIHEQFF. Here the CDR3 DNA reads TGTGCCAGCAGCTTACTCGGGTCCCGAATTCATGAGCAGTTCTTC.